What follows describes a single T cell receptor beta chain. What it recognizes is unknown. This record comes from a study of CD8 T cells in ankylosing spondylitis. Points from the study as a whole: Seemingly distinctive of ankylosing spondylitis blood was a TCR beta motif formed by eight highly homologous variants.

The CDR3 has 13 residues. Germline CDR1 and CDR2: SGHRS and YFSETQ. V dropped 3 bases and J dropped 6; count of bases not matched to a gene: 6. TCRdb redid the calling of the 5' RACE reads with MiXCR, one entry per CDR3 protein. The data contain approximately 400,000 distinct CDR3 sequences, roughly 15% of them singletons. This rearrangement joins TRBV5-1 to TRBJ2-7; 7 nucleotides line up with TRBD1. Material: blood, either unsorted or a sorted T cell fraction (not recorded which). The TCR originated in a male donor with ankylosing spondylitis. This CDR3 is CASSWAQGSEQYF. As DNA, the CDR3 is TGCGCCAGCAGCTGGGCACAGGGGAGCGAGCAGTACTTC.